This TCR beta chain was documented in a study of response to subunit inactivated influenza vaccine. Study findings and constraints: Only a handful of new T cells, the authors suggested, are recruited with each seasonal influenza vaccination.

CDR3 size: 15 residues. Germline V gene sequence: CDR1 SGHAT, CDR2 FQNNGV. After removal of 5 bases from V and 1 base from J, the junction contained 6 bases not matched to a gene. This clonotype was detected a few times. Its cognate antigen is unknown. TCRdb reprocessed the RT-PCR reads via MiXCR and lists one record per CDR3 protein. The sample holds more than 450,000 distinct CDR3 sequences, 12% seen once. This receptor was obtained from a middle-aged man who received an inactivated influenza vaccine. The sequenced sample was PBMCs from blood, obtained on the day of vaccination. The chain is built from TRBV11-2 and TRBJ1-1, with TRBD1 matching 8 bases. In DNA form, the CDR3 reads TGTGCCAGCAGCCCGCAGGGGGCCGGGAACACTGAAGCTTTCTTT. This sequence encodes CASSPQGAGNTEAFF. The variable domain in full, with the rest retrieved from reference TRBV11-2 and TRBJ1-1, is EAGVAQSPRYKIIEKRQSVAFWCNPISGHATLYWYQQILGQGPKLLIQFQNNGVVDDSQLPKDRFSAERLKGVDSTLKIQPAKLEDSAVYLCASSPQGAGNTEAFFGQGTRLTVV.